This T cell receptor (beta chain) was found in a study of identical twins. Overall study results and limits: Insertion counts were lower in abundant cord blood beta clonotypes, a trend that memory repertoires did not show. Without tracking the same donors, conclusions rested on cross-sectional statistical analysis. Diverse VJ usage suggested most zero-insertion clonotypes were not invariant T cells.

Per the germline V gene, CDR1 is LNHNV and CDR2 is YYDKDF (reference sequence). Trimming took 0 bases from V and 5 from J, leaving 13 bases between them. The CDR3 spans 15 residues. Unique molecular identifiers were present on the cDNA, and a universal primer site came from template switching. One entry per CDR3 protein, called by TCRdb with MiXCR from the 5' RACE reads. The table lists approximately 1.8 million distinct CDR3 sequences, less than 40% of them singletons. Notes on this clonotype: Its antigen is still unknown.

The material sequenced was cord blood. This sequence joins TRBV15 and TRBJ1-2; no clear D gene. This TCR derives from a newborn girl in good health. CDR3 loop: CATSRDYEGVYGYTF. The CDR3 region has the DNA TGTGCCACCAGCAGAGATTACGAGGGCGTATATGGCTACACCTTC.